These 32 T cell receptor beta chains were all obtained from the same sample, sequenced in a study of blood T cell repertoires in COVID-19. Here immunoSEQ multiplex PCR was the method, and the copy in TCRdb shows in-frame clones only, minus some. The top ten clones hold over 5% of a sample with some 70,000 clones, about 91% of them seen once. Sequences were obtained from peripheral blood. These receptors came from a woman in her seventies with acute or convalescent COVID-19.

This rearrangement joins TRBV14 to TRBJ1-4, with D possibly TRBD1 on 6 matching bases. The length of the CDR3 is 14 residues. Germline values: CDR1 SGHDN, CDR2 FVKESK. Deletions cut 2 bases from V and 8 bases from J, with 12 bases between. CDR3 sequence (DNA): TGTGCCAGCAGCCAACAGGGGTTTGGAGAAAAACTGTTTTTT. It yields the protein CASSQQGFGEKLFF.

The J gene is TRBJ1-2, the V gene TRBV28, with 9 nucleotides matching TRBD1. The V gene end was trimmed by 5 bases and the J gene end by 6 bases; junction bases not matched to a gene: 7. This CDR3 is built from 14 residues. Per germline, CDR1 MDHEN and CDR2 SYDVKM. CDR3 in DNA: TGTGCCAGCAGTCTTCGGGACAGGGTGCATGGCTACACCTTC. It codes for CASSLRDRVHGYTF.

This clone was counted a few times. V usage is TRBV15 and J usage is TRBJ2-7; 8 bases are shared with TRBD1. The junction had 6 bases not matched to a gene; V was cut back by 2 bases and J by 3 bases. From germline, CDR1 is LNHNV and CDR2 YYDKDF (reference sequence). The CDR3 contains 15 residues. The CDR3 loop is CATSRPGTGSYEQYF. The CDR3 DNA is TGTGCCACCAGCAGACCGGGGACAGGAAGCTACGAGCAGTACTTC.

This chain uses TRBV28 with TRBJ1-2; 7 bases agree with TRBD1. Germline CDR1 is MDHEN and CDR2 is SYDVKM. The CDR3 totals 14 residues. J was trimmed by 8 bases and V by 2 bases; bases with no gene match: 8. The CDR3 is CASSLEGARLGYTF. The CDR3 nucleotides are TGTGCCAGCAGTTTAGAGGGGGCGCGATTAGGCTACACCTTC.

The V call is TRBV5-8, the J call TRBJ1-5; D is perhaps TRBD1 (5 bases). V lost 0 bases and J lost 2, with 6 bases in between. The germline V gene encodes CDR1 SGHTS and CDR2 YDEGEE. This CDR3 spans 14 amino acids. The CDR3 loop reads CASSLEGGNQPQHF. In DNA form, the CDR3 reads TGTGCCAGCAGCTTGGAAGGGGGCAATCAGCCCCAGCATTTT.

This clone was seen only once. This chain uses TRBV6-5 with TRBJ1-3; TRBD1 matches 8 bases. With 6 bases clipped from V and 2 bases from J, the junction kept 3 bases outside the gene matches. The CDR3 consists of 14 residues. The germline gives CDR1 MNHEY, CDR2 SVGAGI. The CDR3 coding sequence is TGTGCCAGCAGGGTACAGGGGGCTGGAAACACCATATATTTT. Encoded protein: CASRVQGAGNTIYF.

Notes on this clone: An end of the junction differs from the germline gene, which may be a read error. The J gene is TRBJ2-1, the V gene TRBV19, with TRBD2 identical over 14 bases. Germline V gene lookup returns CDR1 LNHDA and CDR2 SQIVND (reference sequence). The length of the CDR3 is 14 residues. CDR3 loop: CASSRVGLAGEWIF. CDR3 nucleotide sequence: TGTGCCAGTAGTAGGGTGGGACTAGCGGGAGAATGGATCTTC.

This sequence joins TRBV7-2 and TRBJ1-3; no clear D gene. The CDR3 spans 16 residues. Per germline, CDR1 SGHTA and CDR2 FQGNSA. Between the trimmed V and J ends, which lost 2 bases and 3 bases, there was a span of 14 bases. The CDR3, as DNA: TGTGCCAGCAGCTTAACCAGAGGGTTTAGTGGAAACACCATATATTTT. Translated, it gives CASSLTRGFSGNTIYF.

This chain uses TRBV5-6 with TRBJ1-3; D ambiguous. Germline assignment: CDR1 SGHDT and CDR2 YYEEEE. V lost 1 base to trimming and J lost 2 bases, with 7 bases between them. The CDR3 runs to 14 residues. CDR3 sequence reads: CASSLWAPGNTIYF. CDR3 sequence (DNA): TGTGCCAGCAGCTTGTGGGCACCTGGAAACACCATATATTTT.

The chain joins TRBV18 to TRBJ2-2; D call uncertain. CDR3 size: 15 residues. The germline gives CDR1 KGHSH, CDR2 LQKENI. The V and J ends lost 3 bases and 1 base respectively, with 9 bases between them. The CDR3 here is CASSPGSQNTGELFF. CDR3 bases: TGTGCCAGCTCACCGGGCAGCCAGAACACCGGGGAGCTGTTTTTT.

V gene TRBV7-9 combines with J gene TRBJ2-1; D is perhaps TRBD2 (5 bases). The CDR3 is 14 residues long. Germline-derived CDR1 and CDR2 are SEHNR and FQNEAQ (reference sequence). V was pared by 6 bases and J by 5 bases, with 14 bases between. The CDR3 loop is CASRSGILNNEQFF. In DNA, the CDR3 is TGTGCCAGCAGGTCCGGGATATTAAACAATGAGCAGTTCTTC.

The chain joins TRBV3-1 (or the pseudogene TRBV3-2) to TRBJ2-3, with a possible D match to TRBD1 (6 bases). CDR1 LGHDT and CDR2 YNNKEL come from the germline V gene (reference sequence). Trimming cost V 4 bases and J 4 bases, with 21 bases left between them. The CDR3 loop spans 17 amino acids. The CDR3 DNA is TGTGCCAGCAGCCTTTCCCTTAGGCAGGGGAGTTCAGATACGCAGTATTTT. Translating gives CASSLSLRQGSSDTQYF.

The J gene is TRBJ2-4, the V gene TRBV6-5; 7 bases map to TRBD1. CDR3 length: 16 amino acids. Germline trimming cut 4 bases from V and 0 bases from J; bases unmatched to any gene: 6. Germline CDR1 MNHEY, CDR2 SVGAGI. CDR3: CASSSGQTLAKNIQYF. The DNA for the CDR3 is TGTGCCAGCAGTTCGGGACAGACACTAGCCAAAAACATTCAGTACTTC.

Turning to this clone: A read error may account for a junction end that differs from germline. The CDR3 here is CATSRDPGVSDQPQHF. In nucleotides, the CDR3 is TGTGCCACCAGCAGAGATCCCGGGGTTAGCGATCAGCCCCAGCATTTT. The chain links TRBV15 to TRBJ1-5; D is uncertain. CDR1 LNHNV and CDR2 YYDKDF come from the germline V gene (reference sequence). The CDR3 has 16 residues.

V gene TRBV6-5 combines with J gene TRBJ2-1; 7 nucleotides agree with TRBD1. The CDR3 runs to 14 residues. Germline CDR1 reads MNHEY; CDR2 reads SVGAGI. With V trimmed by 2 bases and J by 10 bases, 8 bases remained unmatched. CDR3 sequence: CASSYTKPDREQFF. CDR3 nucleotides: TGTGCCAGCAGTTACACAAAACCGGACAGGGAGCAGTTCTTC.

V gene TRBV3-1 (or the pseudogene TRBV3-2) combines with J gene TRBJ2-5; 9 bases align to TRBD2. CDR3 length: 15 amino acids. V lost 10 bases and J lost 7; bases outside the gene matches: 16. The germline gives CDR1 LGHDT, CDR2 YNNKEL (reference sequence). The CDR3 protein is CATGGAGGPEGTQYF. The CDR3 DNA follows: TGTGCCACAGGGGGAGCGGGGGGCCCGGAGGGGACCCAGTACTTC.

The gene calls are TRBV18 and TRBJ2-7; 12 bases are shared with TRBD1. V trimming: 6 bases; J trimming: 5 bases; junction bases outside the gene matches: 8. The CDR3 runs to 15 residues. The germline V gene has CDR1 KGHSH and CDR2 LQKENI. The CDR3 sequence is CASSASGTGGNEQYF. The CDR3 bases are TGTGCCAGCTCGGCATCGGGGACAGGGGGCAACGAGCAGTACTTC.

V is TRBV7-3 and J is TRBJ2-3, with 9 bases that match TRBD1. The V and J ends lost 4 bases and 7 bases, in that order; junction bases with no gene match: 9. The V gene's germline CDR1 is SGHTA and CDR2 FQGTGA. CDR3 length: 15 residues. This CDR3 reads CASSSDRGVPNTQYF. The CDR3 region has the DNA TGTGCCAGCAGCTCGGACAGGGGTGTCCCTAATACGCAGTATTTT.

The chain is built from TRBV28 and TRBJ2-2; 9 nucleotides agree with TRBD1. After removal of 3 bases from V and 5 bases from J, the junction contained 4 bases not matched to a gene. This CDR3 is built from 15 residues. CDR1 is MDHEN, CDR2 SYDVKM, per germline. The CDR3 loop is CASSLTTGGTGELFF. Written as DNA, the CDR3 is TGTGCCAGCAGTTTGACGACAGGGGGGACCGGGGAGCTGTTTTTT.

CDR3 nucleotides: TGTGCCAGCAGTTACTCGGCGGGAGGGGGCTACGAGCAGTACTTC. It is translated as CASSYSAGGGYEQYF. The chain is built from TRBV6-2 or TRBV6-3 and TRBJ2-7; 9 bases are shared with TRBD2. This CDR3 has 15 amino acids. After removal of 0 bases from V and 3 bases from J, the junction contained 3 bases not matched to a gene. The germline V gene encodes CDR1 MNHEY and CDR2 SVGEGT.

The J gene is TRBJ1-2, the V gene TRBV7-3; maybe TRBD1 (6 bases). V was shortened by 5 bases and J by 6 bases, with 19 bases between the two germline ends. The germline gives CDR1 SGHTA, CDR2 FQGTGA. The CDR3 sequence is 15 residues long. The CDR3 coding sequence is TGTGCCAGCAGCCCCCAGACAGGACGGGTCGATGGCTACACCTTC. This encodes CASSPQTGRVDGYTF.

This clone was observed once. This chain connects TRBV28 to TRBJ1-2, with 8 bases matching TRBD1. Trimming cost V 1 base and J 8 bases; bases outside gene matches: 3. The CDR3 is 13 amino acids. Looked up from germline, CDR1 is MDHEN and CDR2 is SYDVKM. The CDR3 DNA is TGTGCCAGCAGTTTATCAGGGGGCTGGGGCTACACCTTC. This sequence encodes CASSLSGGWGYTF.

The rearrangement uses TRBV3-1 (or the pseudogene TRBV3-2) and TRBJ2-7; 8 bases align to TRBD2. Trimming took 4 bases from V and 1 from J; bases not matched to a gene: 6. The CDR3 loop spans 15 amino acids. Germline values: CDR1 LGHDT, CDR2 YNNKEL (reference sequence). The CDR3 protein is CASSRLAGTSYEQYF. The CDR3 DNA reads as TGTGCCAGCAGCCGCTTAGCGGGGACTTCCTACGAGCAGTACTTC.

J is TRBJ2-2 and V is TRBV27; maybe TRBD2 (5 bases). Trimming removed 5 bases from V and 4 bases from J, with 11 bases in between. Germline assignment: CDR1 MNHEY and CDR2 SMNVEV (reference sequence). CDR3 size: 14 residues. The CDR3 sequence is CASSRGFSTGELFF. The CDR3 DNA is TGTGCCAGCAGTCGGGGTTTCAGCACCGGGGAGCTGTTTTTT.

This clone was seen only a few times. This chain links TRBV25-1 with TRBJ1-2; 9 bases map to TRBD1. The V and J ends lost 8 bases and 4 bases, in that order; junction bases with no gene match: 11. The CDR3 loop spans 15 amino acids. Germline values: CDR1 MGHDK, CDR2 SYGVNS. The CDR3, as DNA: TGTGCCAGCGCCGGGACAGGGTTAGGGAGCTATGGCTACACCTTC. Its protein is CASAGTGLGSYGYTF.

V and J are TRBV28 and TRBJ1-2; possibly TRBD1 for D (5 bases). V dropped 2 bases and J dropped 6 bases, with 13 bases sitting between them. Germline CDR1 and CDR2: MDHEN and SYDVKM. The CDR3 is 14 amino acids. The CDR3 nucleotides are TGTGCCAGCAGTTTAGTGCAGGGAGGAGATGGCTACACCTTC. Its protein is CASSLVQGGDGYTF.

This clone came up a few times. This CDR3 is CAISESTGREDTQYF. As DNA, the CDR3 is TGTGCCATCAGTGAGTCCACAGGGAGGGAGGATACGCAGTATTTT. The chain uses TRBV10-3 and TRBJ2-3, with a possible D match to TRBD2 (7 bases). Germline CDR1 and CDR2: ENHRY and SYGVKD. Trimming removed 0 bases from V and 6 bases from J, with 13 bases in between. The CDR3 contains 15 residues.

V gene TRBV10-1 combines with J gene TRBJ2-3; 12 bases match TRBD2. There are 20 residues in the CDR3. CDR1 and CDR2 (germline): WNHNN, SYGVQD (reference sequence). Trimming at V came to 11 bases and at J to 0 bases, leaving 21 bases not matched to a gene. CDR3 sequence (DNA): TGCGCCGGTAAAGAAATCTCTGGGGCTAGCGGGAGGGATAGCACAGATACGCAGTATTTT. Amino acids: CAGKEISGASGRDSTDTQYF.

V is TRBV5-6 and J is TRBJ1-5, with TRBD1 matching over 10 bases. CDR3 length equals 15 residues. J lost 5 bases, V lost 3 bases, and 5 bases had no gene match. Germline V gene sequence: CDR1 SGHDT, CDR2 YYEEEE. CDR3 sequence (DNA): TGTGCCAGCAGCTGGGGGACAGGGGTACATCAGCCCCAGCATTTT. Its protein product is CASSWGTGVHQPQHF. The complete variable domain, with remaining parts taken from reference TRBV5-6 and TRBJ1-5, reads DAGVTQSPTHLIKTRGQQVTLRCSPKSGHDTVSWYQQALGQGPQFIFQYYEEEERQRGNFPDRFSGHQFPNYSSELNVNALLLGDSALYLCASSWGTGVHQPQHFGDGTRLSIL.

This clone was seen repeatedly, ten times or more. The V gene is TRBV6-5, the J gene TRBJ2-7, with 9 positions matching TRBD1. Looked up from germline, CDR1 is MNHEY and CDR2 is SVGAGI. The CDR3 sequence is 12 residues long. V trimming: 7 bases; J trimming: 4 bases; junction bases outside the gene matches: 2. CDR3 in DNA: TGTGCCAGCACCGACAGGGGGTACGAGCAGTACTTC. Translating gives CASTDRGYEQYF.

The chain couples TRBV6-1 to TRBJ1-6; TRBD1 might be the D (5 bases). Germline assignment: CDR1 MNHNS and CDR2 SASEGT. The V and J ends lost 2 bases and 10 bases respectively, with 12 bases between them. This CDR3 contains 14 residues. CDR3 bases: TGTGCCAGCAGTGAAAGCGGAGGGGTCTCACCCCTCCACTTT. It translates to CASSESGGVSPLHF.

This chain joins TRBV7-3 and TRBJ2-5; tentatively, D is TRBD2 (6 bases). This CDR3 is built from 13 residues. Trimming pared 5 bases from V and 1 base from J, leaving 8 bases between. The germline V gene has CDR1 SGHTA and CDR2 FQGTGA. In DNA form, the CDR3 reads TGTGCCAGCAGCCGGACTACCCAAGAGACCCAGTACTTC. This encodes CASSRTTQETQYF.